The rows below give T cell receptor beta chains drawn from one sample of a study of beta chain features in type 1 diabetes. The assay was immunoSEQ multiplex PCR, and TCRdb's table has in-frame clones only and misses some. The sample lists 500,000 to 700,000 clones, about a sixth occurring once. Sequencing was carried out using naive CD4+ T cells from blood. The receptors stem from a man aged 18 to 30 in good health. The CDR3 runs from the conserved cysteine through the conserved F or W. The D gene is left open where the match is weak. Not all rows give a size; the values are once, few, many and, for expanded clones, a class.

CDR3aa: CASSFQGQGASEQFF
CDR3nt: TGTGCCAGCAGCTTCCAGGGACAGGGGGCGAGTGAGCAGTTCTTC
v_gene: TRBV13
abundance: NA
d_gene: TRBD1
j_gene: TRBJ2-1

CDR3aa: CASSDYNSPLHF
CDR3nt: TGCGCCAGCAGCGATTATAATTCACCCCTCCACTTT
v_gene: TRBV5-1
abundance: NA
d_gene: NA
j_gene: TRBJ1-6

CDR3aa: CASGPRDTQYF
CDR3nt: TGTGCCAGCGGTCCCCGAGATACGCAGTATTTT
v_gene: TRBV7-9
abundance: few
d_gene: NA
j_gene: TRBJ2-3

CDR3aa: CASGALNRDQETQYF
CDR3nt: TGCGCCAGCGGGGCGTTGAACAGGGACCAAGAGACCCAGTACTTC
v_gene: TRBV23-1
abundance: NA
d_gene: NA
j_gene: TRBJ2-5

CDR3aa: CATSRDRGRRVNEKLFF
CDR3nt: TGTGCCACCAGCAGAGATCGGGGCCGGCGGGTTAATGAAAAACTGTTTTTT
v_gene: TRBV15
abundance: few
d_gene: NA
j_gene: TRBJ1-4

CDR3aa: CASSVRQGAAETQYF
CDR3nt: TGTGCCAGCAGCGTCCGGCAGGGGGCCGCGGAGACCCAGTACTTC
v_gene: TRBV5-4
abundance: NA
d_gene: TRBD1
j_gene: TRBJ2-5

CDR3aa: CASSPRKFTQVDIQYF
CDR3nt: TGTGCCAGCAGCCCCCGAAAGTTTACGCAGGTCGACATTCAGTACTTC
v_gene: TRBV7-9
abundance: NA
d_gene: NA
j_gene: TRBJ2-4

CDR3aa: CASSSQRGGRRNIQYF
CDR3nt: TGTGCCAGCAGCTCCCAGCGGGGGGGCCGGCGGAACATTCAGTACTTC
v_gene: TRBV7-2
abundance: few
d_gene: TRBD2
j_gene: TRBJ2-4

CDR3aa: CASSYSYRPNYGYTF
CDR3nt: TGTGCCAGCAGTTACTCGTACAGGCCTAACTATGGCTACACCTTC
v_gene: TRBV6-5
abundance: few
d_gene: NA
j_gene: TRBJ1-2

CDR3aa: CASSPGSPPPGEQYF
CDR3nt: TGTGCCAGCAGTCCGGGGAGCCCCCCGCCTGGTGAGCAGTACTTC
v_gene: TRBV7-2
abundance: few
d_gene: NA
j_gene: TRBJ2-7

CDR3aa: CASSLGQRGTEAFF
CDR3nt: TGTGCCAGCTCCCTTGGACAGAGAGGCACTGAAGCTTTCTTT
v_gene: TRBV18
abundance: few
d_gene: NA
j_gene: TRBJ1-1

CDR3aa: CASSLIAGGNEQFF
CDR3nt: TGCGCCAGCAGCTTGATAGCGGGAGGGAATGAGCAGTTCTTC
v_gene: TRBV5-1
abundance: few
d_gene: TRBD2
j_gene: TRBJ2-1

CDR3aa: CASSARPPGQGVSTDTQYF
CDR3nt: TGTGCCAGCAGCGCCCGTCCCCCGGGACAGGGGGTCAGCACAGATACGCAGTATTTT
v_gene: TRBV9
abundance: NA
d_gene: TRBD1
j_gene: TRBJ2-3

CDR3aa: CASSSVDRTTSPLHF
CDR3nt: TGTGCCAGCAGCTCAGTAGACAGGACGACTTCACCCCTCCACTTT
v_gene: TRBV5-6
abundance: few
d_gene: NA
j_gene: TRBJ1-6

CDR3aa: CAWSPSRGRVSPLHF
CDR3nt: TGTGCCTGGAGCCCCTCGAGGGGGCGTGTTTCACCCCTCCACTTT
v_gene: TRBV30
abundance: NA
d_gene: TRBD1
j_gene: TRBJ1-6

CDR3aa: CASSPGYTEAFF
CDR3nt: TGTGCCAGCTCACCAGGGTACACTGAAGCTTTCTTT
v_gene: TRBV18
abundance: NA
d_gene: NA
j_gene: TRBJ1-1

CDR3aa: CASSGVGQGATGELFF
CDR3nt: TGTGCCAGCAGTGGGGTGGGACAGGGGGCCACCGGGGAGCTGTTTTTT
v_gene: TRBV2
abundance: NA
d_gene: TRBD1
j_gene: TRBJ2-2

CDR3aa: CASSFSGGNQPQHF
CDR3nt: TGTGCCAGCAGCTTCTCGGGAGGCAATCAGCCCCAGCATTTT
v_gene: TRBV7-2
abundance: NA
d_gene: NA
j_gene: TRBJ1-5

CDR3aa: CASSTFRDRGGYTF
CDR3nt: TGTGCCAGTAGCACCTTCAGGGACCGAGGGGGCTACACCTTC
v_gene: TRBV19
abundance: NA
d_gene: NA
j_gene: TRBJ1-2

CDR3aa: CASSWGNSPLHF
CDR3nt: TGTGCCAGCAGTTGGGGGAATTCACCCCTCCACTTT
v_gene: TRBV27
abundance: few
d_gene: NA
j_gene: TRBJ1-6

CDR3aa: CASSENGGGQPQHF
CDR3nt: TGTGCCAGCAGTGAGAATGGGGGAGGGCAGCCCCAGCATTTT
v_gene: TRBV6-1
abundance: NA
d_gene: NA
j_gene: TRBJ1-5

CDR3aa: CASSLGTVSNQPQHF
CDR3nt: TGTGCCAGCAGCTTGGGGACAGTTAGCAATCAGCCCCAGCATTTT
v_gene: TRBV5-6
abundance: NA
d_gene: NA
j_gene: TRBJ1-5